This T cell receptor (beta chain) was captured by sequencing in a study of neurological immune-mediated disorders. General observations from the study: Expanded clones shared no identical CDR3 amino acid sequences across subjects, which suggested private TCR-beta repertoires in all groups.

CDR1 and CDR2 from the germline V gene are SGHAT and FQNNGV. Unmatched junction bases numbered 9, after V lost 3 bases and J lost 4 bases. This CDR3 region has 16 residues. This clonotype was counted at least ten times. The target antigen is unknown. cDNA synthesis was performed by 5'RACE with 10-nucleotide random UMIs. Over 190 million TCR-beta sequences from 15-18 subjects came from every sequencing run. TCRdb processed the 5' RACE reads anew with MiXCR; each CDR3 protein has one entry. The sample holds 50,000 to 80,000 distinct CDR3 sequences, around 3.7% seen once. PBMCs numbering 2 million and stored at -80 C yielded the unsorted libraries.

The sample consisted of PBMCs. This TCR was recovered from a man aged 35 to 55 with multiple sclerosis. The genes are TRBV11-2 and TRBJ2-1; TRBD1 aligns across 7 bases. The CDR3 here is CASSFTLTGSYNEQFF. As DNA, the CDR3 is TGTGCCAGCAGCTTTACCCTGACAGGGAGTTACAATGAGCAGTTCTTC. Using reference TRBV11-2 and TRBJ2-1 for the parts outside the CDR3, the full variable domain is EAGVAQSPRYKIIEKRQSVAFWCNPISGHATLYWYQQILGQGPKLLIQFQNNGVVDDSQLPKDRFSAERLKGVDSTLKIQPAKLEDSAVYLCASSFTLTGSYNEQFFGPGTRLTVL.